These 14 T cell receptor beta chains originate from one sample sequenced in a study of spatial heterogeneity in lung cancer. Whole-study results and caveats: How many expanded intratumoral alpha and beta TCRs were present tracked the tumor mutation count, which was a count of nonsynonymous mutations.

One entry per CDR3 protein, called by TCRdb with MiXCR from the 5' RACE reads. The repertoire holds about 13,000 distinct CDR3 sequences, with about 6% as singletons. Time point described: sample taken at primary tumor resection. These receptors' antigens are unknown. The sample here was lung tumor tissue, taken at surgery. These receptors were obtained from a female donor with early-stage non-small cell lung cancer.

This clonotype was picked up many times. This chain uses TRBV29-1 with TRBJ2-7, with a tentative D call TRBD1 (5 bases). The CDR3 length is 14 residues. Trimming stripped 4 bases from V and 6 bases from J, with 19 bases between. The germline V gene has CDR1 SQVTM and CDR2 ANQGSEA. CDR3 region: CSVVRLGQGGEQYF. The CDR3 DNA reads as TGCAGCGTTGTTCGTCTAGGGCAGGGCGGCGAGCAGTACTTC.

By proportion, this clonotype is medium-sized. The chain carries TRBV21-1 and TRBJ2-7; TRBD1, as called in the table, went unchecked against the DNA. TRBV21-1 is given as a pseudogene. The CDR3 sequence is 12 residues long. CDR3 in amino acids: CASEIQGGEQYF. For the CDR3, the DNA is TGTGCCAGCGAAATACAGGGGGGTGAGCAGTACTTC.

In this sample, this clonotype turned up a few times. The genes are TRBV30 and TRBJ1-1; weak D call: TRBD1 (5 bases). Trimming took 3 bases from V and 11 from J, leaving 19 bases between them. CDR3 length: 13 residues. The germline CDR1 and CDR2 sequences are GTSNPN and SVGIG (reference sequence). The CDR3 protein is CAWRRGLVSRAFF. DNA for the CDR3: TGTGCCTGGAGGAGGGGTTTGGTATCGCGGGCTTTCTTT.

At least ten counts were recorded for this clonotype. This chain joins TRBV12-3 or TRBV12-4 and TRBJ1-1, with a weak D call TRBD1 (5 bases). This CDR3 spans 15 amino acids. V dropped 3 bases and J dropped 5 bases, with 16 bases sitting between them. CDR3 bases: TGTGCCAGCAGTTTTCGTGGAGGGGTAAGGACTGAAGCTTTCTTT. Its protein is CASSFRGGVRTEAFF.

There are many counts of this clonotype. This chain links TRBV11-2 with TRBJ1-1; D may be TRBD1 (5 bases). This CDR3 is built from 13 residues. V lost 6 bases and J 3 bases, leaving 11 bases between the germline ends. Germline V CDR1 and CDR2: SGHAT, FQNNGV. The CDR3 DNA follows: TGTGCCAGCAGTCGCAGGGAGGACACTGAAGCTTTCTTT. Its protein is CASSRREDTEAFF.

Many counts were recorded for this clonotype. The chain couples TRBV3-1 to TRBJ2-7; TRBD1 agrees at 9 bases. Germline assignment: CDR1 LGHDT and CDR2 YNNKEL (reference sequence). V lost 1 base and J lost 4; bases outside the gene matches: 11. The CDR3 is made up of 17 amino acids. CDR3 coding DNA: TGTGCCAGCAGCCAAGGATTTCCGGGGGACAGGGTTTACGAGCAGTACTTC. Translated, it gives CASSQGFPGDRVYEQYF.

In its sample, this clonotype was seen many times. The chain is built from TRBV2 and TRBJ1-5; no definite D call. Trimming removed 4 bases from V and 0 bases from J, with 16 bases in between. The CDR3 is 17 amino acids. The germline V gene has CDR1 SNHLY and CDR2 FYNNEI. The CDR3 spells CASSAPVSTYSNQPQHF. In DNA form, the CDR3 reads TGTGCCAGCAGTGCCCCGGTCAGCACGTATAGCAATCAGCCCCAGCATTTT.

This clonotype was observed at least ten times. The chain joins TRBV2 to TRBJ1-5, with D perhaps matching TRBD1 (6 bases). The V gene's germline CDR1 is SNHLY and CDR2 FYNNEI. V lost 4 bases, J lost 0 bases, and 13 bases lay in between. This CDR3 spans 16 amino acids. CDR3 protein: CASSGDKSYSNQPQHF. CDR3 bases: TGTGCCAGCAGTGGGGACAAGTCGTATAGCAATCAGCCCCAGCATTTT.

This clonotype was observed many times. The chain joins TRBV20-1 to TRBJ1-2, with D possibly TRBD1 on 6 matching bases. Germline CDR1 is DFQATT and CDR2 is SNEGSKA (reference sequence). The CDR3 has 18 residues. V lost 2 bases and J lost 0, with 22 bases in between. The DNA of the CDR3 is TGCAGTGCTAGACCCCCCTACAGGGCGGGGTTATCTAACTATGGCTACACCTTC. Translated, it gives CSARPPYRAGLSNYGYTF.

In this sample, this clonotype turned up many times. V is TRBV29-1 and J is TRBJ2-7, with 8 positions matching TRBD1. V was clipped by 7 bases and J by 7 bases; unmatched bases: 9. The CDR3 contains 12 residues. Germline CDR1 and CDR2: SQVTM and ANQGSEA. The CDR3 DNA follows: TGCAGCGGATGGGACAGGAGTCGGGAGCAGTACTTC. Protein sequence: CSGWDRSREQYF.

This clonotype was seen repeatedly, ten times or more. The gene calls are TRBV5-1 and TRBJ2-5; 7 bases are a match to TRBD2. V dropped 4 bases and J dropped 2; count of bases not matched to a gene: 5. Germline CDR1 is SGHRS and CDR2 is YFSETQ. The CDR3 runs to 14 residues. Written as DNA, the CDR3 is TGCGCCAGCAGCCTTGGGACTACACAAGAGACCCAGTACTTC. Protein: CASSLGTTQETQYF.

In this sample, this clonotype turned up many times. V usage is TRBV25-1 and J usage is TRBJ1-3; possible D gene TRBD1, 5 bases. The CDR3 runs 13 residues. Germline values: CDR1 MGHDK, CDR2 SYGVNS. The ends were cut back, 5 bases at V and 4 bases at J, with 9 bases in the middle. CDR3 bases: TGTGCCAGCAGTCCGGGGGGAGGAAACACCATATATTTT. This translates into CASSPGGGNTIYF.

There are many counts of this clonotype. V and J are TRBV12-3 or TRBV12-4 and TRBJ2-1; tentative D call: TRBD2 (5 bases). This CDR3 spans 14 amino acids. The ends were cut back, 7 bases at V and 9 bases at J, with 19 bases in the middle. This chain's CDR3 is CASKPGYSAREQFF. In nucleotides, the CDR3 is TGTGCCAGCAAACCGGGATATTCAGCTCGTGAGCAGTTCTTC.

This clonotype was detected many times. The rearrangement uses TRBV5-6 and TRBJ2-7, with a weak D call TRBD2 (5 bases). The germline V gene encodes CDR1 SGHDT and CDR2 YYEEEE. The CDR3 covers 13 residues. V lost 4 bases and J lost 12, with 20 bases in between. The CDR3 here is CASSPFGLPDGYF. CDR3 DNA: TGTGCCAGCAGCCCCTTCGGACTCCCCGATGGGTACTTC.